The clone carrying this TCR beta chain was seen many times. Germline CDR1 reads ENHRY; CDR2 reads SYGVKD. V gave up 0 bases and J gave up 5 bases, with 4 bases separating them. This CDR3 comprises 12 residues. The data belong to a study of spatial heterogeneity in lung cancer. Study-wide background: When available, follow-up PBMC samples taken a median of about 2 years after resection were sequenced. Sequences of the beta chain were consistently detected in greater numbers than alpha-chain sequences.

Each molecule of TCR cDNA was tagged with one unique molecular identifier. From the 5' RACE reads, TCRdb called clonotypes with MiXCR, one entry per CDR3 protein. The data hold about 120,000 distinct CDR3 sequences, with about 12% observed a single time. Time point specified: blood at routine non-recurrence follow-up after resection. The authors sequenced whole RNA from tumor, nontumor lung or frozen PBMC without sorting. The chain recombines TRBV10-3 with TRBJ2-5; D gene ambiguous. This material consisted of PBMCs, taken at follow-up. This TCR was recovered from a male donor with early-stage non-small cell lung cancer. The CDR3 protein is CAISESRETQYF. CDR3 sequence (DNA): TGTGCCATCAGTGAGTCGAGGGAGACCCAGTACTTC.